This TCR beta chain was sequenced during a study of blood T cells in healthy people across ages. Of note for this clonotype: Its antigen is not identified.

Points from the study as a whole: Underestimates were what the diversity estimates from one million T cells were considered to be.

For every donor, a draw yielded ten milliliters of peripheral blood. The length of the CDR3 is 15 residues. The V and J ends lost 5 bases and 4 bases, in that order; junction bases with no gene match: 12. CDR1 DFQATT and CDR2 SNEGSKA come from the germline V gene (reference sequence). Primers used in a second PCR of roughly 6 to 12 cycles were a sample-barcoded 5' primer and a J-beta primer mix. Via MiXCR, TCRdb re-called the 5' RACE reads, giving one row per CDR3 protein. This table has 950,000 to 1,200,000 distinct CDR3 sequences, around two fifths appearing once. J is TRBJ1-1 and V is TRBV20-1; 8 nucleotides agree with TRBD1. This TCR derives from a man between 18 and 35 years old in good health. The sequenced material came from blood. CDR3 amino acids: CSASKDRVGGTEAFF. In DNA form, the CDR3 reads TGCAGTGCTTCCAAGGACAGGGTTGGCGGCACTGAAGCTTTCTTT.